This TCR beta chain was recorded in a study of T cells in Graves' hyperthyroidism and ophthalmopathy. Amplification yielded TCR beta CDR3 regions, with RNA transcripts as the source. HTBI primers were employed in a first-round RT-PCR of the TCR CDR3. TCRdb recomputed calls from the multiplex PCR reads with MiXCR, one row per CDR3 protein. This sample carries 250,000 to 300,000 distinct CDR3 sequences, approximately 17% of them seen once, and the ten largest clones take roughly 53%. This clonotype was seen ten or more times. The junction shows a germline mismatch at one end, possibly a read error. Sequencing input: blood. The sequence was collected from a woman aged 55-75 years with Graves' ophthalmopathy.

The CDR3 loop is CAWSTVTQDTQYF. In nucleotides, the CDR3 is TGTGCCTGGAGTACGGTCACCCAAGATACCCAGTACTTC. The chain employs TRBV30 and TRBJ2-5, with unresolved D. The CDR3 has 13 amino acids. Germline CDR1 is GTSNPN and CDR2 is SVGIG (reference sequence).